The entry below gives a single TCR beta chain sequence along with its context. Its antigen is undetermined. This sample stems from a study of T cell responses to AZD1222 COVID-19 vaccine. Study-wide results and caveats: Repertoire samples came only from after the peak T cell response. A mostly white British donor set with more females was recruited, and clonal diversity was possibly underestimated. The study found Spike-specific TCR breadth and depth rose after two AZD1222 doses. Close to half of all spike-specific TCRs reportedly target regions of the variants that are unmutated.

Assay: immunoSEQ multiplex PCR; the TCRdb copy retains only in-frame clones and omits some. Found here are some 120,000 clones, approximately 88% of them singletons; the top ten hold around 5.8%. This CDR3 comprises 16 residues. After removal of 6 bases from V and 0 bases from J, the junction contained 10 bases not matched to a gene. Germline-derived CDR1 and CDR2 are SEHNR and FQNEAQ (reference sequence). Here the sequenced sample was peripheral blood, taken on day 0 of AZD1222 vaccination. The chain uses TRBV7-9 and TRBJ1-1; 7 positions match TRBD1. The sequence was obtained from an adult in good health. The CDR3 reads CASSIVRGPLNTEAFF. The CDR3 nucleotides are TGTGCCAGCAGTATAGTAAGGGGGCCCTTGAACACTGAAGCTTTCTTT.